The present T cell receptor (beta chain) was sequenced within a study of quantifying T cell responses using KT2 cells. Overall study: TCR alpha and beta constant-region primers primed reverse transcription of RNA. The second PCR was a qPCR stopped at a predetermined fluorescence threshold. Study-wide results and limits: The number of KT2 alpha and beta sequences was a linear function of input KT2 cells.

Each cDNA got a UMI-containing oligo ligated at its 3' end. The first PCR ran 3 to 5 cycles with an equimolar RC1.1 and RC1.2 beta primer mix. From the second PCR onward, TCR alpha and beta chains were processed separately. TCRdb ran MiXCR on the UMI-ligation and nested PCR reads and lists one entry per CDR3 protein. The sample contains roughly 50,000 distinct CDR3 sequences, about 12% of which appear only once. Trimming at V came to 6 bases and at J to 7 bases, leaving 7 bases not matched to a gene. In germline, CDR1 is SNHLY, CDR2 FYNNEI. The CDR3 is 14 amino acids. KT2, a clone with a known TCR, was spiked into unfractionated PBMC. This clonotype was found many times. Antigen specificity is unknown.

This sequence originates from a human donor. This chain uses TRBV2 with TRBJ1-5, with TRBD1 matching over 9 bases. Material for sequencing was PBMCs spiked with cells of the T cell clone KT2. CDR3 coding DNA: TGTGCCAGCAGCGACCGGGACAGGGTACAGCCCCAGCATTTT. Translated: CASSDRDRVQPQHF.